The rows below give T cell receptor beta chains drawn from one sample of a study of early T cells in non-severe SARS-CoV-2 infection. TCRdb ran MiXCR on the 5' RACE reads and lists one entry per CDR3 protein. This repertoire shows tens of thousands of distinct CDR3 sequences, approximately 8.9% found once; its top ten account for 12%. The sequenced sample was whole blood. Receptors were obtained from an adult who was a healthcare worker with PCR-confirmed SARS-CoV-2 infection or an uninfected control (not recorded which). The CDR3 runs from the conserved cysteine through the conserved F or W.

>TRBV4-2
CASSQDWATNEKLFF
>TRBV11-2
CASSLTQFREATGSTEAFF
>TRBV20-1
CSASWTGGSYEQYF
>TRBV6-5
CASTPQGEDTQYF
>TRBV3-1
CASSHSRQGNSQPQHF
>TRBV7-2
CASSLTPMGIYGYTF
>TRBV7-9
CASSSRTAPSSGANVLTF
>TRBV7-8
CASSLGGRGPPDTQYF
>TRBV20-1
CSAIPGAGGNSPLHF
>TRBV7-2
CASSSSGAGDTQYF
>TRBV2
CASHYQGQWGDWFF
>TRBV4-3
CASSQEASASYNEQFF
>TRBV28
CASGGDQPQHF
>TRBV29-1
CSVVVTGEGTEAFF
>TRBV29-1
CSVEVVSAGELFF
>TRBV20-1
CSASPGTGEQAFF
>TRBV20-1
CSANPQGAGQPQHF
>TRBV28
CASSFSRVGTEAFF
>TRBV12-3/TRBV12-4
CASSSDRGLHEQFF
>TRBV28
CASSLPGAYEQYF
>TRBV4-1
CASSQDHREYDEQYF
>TRBV28
CASRSGLQAGNTIYF
>TRBV6-2/TRBV6-3
CASSPNDFPGTPLHF
>TRBV7-6
CASSLDRDQPQHF
>TRBV7-2
CASSFSPGDTEAFF
>TRBV3-2
CASSRYRLGGETQYF
>TRBV20-1
CSAVPGQGSETQYF
>TRBV14
CASSQGGNEQFF
>TRBV19
CASRLTRGSTDTQYF
>TRBV20-1
CSAGGQGSSYNEQFF
>TRBV2
CAGRTDLSSYEQYF
>TRBV15
CATSNPKGAGKLFF
>TRBV12-5
CASGLGVLGYEQYF
>TRBV1
CTSSPTTGRSGNTIYF
>TRBV12-3/TRBV12-4
CASRGTGRDGYTF